Below, 28 T cell receptor beta chains from the same sample are listed, as sequenced in a study of shared clonotypes between healthy human individuals. Sequencing used immunoSEQ multiplex PCR; TCRdb keeps in-frame clones, though not all of them. The sample includes some 2,500,000 clones, about 90% of them seen just once. Source material: naive CD4+ T cells from PBMCs. Regarding subset: CD45RA+ positively selected. The source of these receptors is a man between 18 and 29 years old in good health. Some clones in this sample may be carry-over from other donors' samples.

The V and J genes are TRBV19 and TRBJ1-2; unclear D gene. The CDR3 sequence is 13 residues long. The V gene lost 1 base and the J gene lost 3 bases, with 6 bases spanning the gap. The germline gives CDR1 LNHDA, CDR2 SQIVND (reference sequence). As DNA, the CDR3 is TGTGCCAGTAGTATAGCCAGGCACTATGGCTACACCTTC. As protein: CASSIARHYGYTF.

The chain recombines TRBV7-9 with TRBJ1-1; possible D gene TRBD1, 5 bases. V was trimmed by 2 bases and J by 0 bases, leaving 16 bases between them. This CDR3 is 17 amino acids long. Germline loops: CDR1 SEHNR, CDR2 FQNEAQ (reference sequence). The CDR3 loop reads CASSLLGGEGMNTEAFF. CDR3 nucleotide sequence: TGTGCCAGCAGCTTACTAGGCGGGGAGGGGATGAACACTGAAGCTTTCTTT.

The chain employs TRBV4-2 and TRBJ1-5, with 7 bases lining up with TRBD1. Germline trimming cut 4 bases from V and 1 base from J; bases unmatched to any gene: 10. CDR1 and CDR2 (germline): LGHNA, YNFKEQ. This CDR3 has 17 residues. The CDR3 spells CASSLRAGGLSNQPQHF. The CDR3 nucleotides are TGTGCCAGCAGCCTGCGGGCAGGGGGTTTGAGCAATCAGCCCCAGCATTTT.

V gene TRBV28 combines with J gene TRBJ1-4; D may be TRBD1 (5 bases). Trimming took 6 bases from V and 0 from J, leaving 14 bases between them. The CDR3 is made up of 16 amino acids. Germline V gene data show CDR1 as MDHEN and CDR2 as SYDVKM. CDR3 sequence (DNA): TGTGCCAGCAGCGCAGGGTCGTCAGCAACTAATGAAAAACTGTTTTTT. Residues: CASSAGSSATNEKLFF.

This chain connects TRBV18 to TRBJ2-7; no reliable D call. V gave up 1 base and J gave up 6 bases, with 13 bases separating them. The CDR3 extends over 14 amino acids. Germline V lookup: CDR1 KGHSH, CDR2 LQKENI. CDR3 in amino acids: CASSPLNHRGEQYF. CDR3 in DNA: TGTGCCAGCTCACCACTGAACCATCGTGGCGAGCAGTACTTC.

The chain is built from TRBV10-1 and TRBJ2-3, with TRBD2 matching 14 bases. The CDR3 has 23 amino acids. V shed 2 bases and J 2 bases; nucleotides not matched to a gene: 21. Germline V gives CDR1 WNHNN, CDR2 SYGVQD (reference sequence). The chain's CDR3 is CASSENPIGGLAGVRGHTDTQYF. The DNA for the CDR3 is TGCGCCAGCAGTGAGAACCCTATCGGGGGACTAGCGGGAGTTAGGGGACACACAGATACGCAGTATTTT.

This clone has a single count. This chain connects TRBV15 to TRBJ1-2, with unresolved D. V gave up 0 bases and J gave up 6 bases, with 8 bases separating them. Per germline, CDR1 LNHNV and CDR2 YYDKDF (reference sequence). The CDR3 runs to 13 residues. DNA for the CDR3: TGTGCCACCAGCAGAGATATGCGCGATGGCTACACCTTC. Encoded protein: CATSRDMRDGYTF.

The rearrangement joins TRBV7-3 to TRBJ2-7, with a possible D match to TRBD2 (5 bases). The germline V gene encodes CDR1 SGHTA and CDR2 FQGTGA. The CDR3 covers 14 residues. V lost 1 base and J lost 5, with 12 bases in between. This CDR3 reads CASSLRPTGNEQYF. DNA for the CDR3: TGTGCCAGCAGCTTAAGGCCCACGGGAAACGAGCAGTACTTC.

The chain is built from TRBV28 and TRBJ1-4, with D perhaps TRBD1 (5 bases). This CDR3 comprises 15 residues. Germline CDR1 is MDHEN and CDR2 is SYDVKM. Trimming stripped 4 bases from V and 3 bases from J, with 12 bases between. CDR3 sequence: CASSSPRAANEKLFF. In nucleotides, the CDR3 is TGTGCCAGCAGTTCCCCCAGGGCAGCTAATGAAAAACTGTTTTTT.

This clone was observed a handful of times. Other DNA sequences in the same sample also yield this CDR3. V gene TRBV5-1 combines with J gene TRBJ2-3; no reliable D call. The V and J ends lost 4 bases and 0 bases respectively, with 6 bases between them. The CDR3 covers 13 residues. The V gene's germline CDR1 is SGHRS and CDR2 YFSETQ. The CDR3 sequence is CASSPLSTDTQYF. The CDR3 nucleotides read TGCGCCAGCAGCCCCCTTAGCACAGATACGCAGTATTTT.

With respect to this clone: This CDR3 is also generated by other DNA sequences in the sample. This chain links TRBV5-1 with TRBJ2-7, with TRBD1 as a possible D gene (6 bases). The germline V gene has CDR1 SGHRS and CDR2 YFSETQ. This CDR3 has 13 amino acids. Deletions cut 2 bases from V and 3 bases from J, with 9 bases between. The DNA of the CDR3 is TGCGCCAGCAGCTTAGGACAGAACTACGAGCAGTACTTC. Residues: CASSLGQNYEQYF.

In its sample, this clone was seen once. The rearrangement uses TRBV30 and TRBJ1-4; no definite D call. V dropped 0 bases and J dropped 7 bases, with 12 bases sitting between them. CDR3 size: 14 residues. Germline CDR1 reads GTSNPN; CDR2 reads SVGIG (reference sequence). CDR3 coding DNA: TGTGCCTGGAGTGTCGGGAGGGAGAGTGAAAAACTGTTTTTT. It translates to CAWSVGRESEKLFF.

A note on this clone: Other DNA sequences within the sample encode an identical CDR3. CDR3 sequence (DNA): TGCAGTGCCCAGGGAGGTACTGAAGCTTTCTTT. Protein sequence: CSAQGGTEAFF. This chain uses TRBV20-1 with TRBJ1-1; maybe TRBD1 (5 bases). Trimming removed 6 bases from V and 5 bases from J, with 10 bases in between. Germline V gene lookup returns CDR1 DFQATT and CDR2 SNEGSKA (reference sequence). This CDR3 has 11 residues.

The chain links TRBV6-5 to TRBJ2-7; 9 bases are a match to TRBD2. Trimming at V came to 7 bases and at J to 7 bases, leaving 11 bases not matched to a gene. CDR3 length: 14 amino acids. CDR1 MNHEY and CDR2 SVGAGI come from the germline V gene. CDR3 sequence (DNA): TGTGCCAGCACCTACGACGGCGGGAGGGGTGAGCAGTACTTC. Protein product: CASTYDGGRGEQYF.

A word on this clone: This CDR3 is also generated by other DNA sequences in the sample. The chain carries TRBV20-1 and TRBJ2-3; the D is unclear. Between the trimmed V and J ends, which lost 4 bases and 3 bases, there was a span of 5 bases. The CDR3 is 11 residues long. Germline V gives CDR1 DFQATT, CDR2 SNEGSKA (reference sequence). This CDR3 reads CSATRTDTQYF. CDR3 bases: TGCAGTGCTACCCGAACAGATACGCAGTATTTT.

The chain couples TRBV7-3 to TRBJ2-2, with a weak D call TRBD2 (6 bases). Between the trimmed V and J ends, which lost 2 bases and 1 base, there was a span of 11 bases. The V gene's germline CDR1 is SGHTA and CDR2 FQGTGA. There are 16 residues in the CDR3. CDR3: CASSLQPGVNTGELFF. DNA for the CDR3: TGTGCCAGCAGCTTACAACCGGGAGTGAACACCGGGGAGCTGTTTTTT.

This chain connects TRBV18 to TRBJ1-1; D remains ambiguous. Germline lookup yields CDR1 KGHSH and CDR2 LQKENI. Between the trimmed V and J ends, which lost 2 bases and 6 bases, there was a span of 7 bases. There are 12 residues in the CDR3. The CDR3 DNA is TGTGCCAGCTCACCAGGCAGTGCTGAAGCTTTCTTT. Its translation: CASSPGSAEAFF.

CDR3 nucleotide sequence: TGTGCCAGCAATGCGGGAGGCCCCCTTGGCGGCTACACCTTC. Its translation: CASNAGGPLGGYTF. The chain recombines TRBV6-6 with TRBJ1-2, with unresolved D. This CDR3 region has 14 residues. Germline-derived CDR1 and CDR2 are MNHNY and SVGAGI (reference sequence). V was trimmed by 7 bases and J by 8 bases, leaving 20 bases between them.

This chain connects TRBV5-1 to TRBJ2-1, with TRBD2 as a possible D gene (5 bases). V gave up 0 bases and J gave up 6 bases, with 13 bases separating them. In germline, CDR1 is SGHRS, CDR2 YFSETQ. This CDR3 has 15 amino acids. The CDR3 protein is CASSLAVARANEQFF. The CDR3 nucleotides are TGCGCCAGCAGCTTGGCCGTAGCGCGGGCCAATGAGCAGTTCTTC.

The rearrangement links TRBV7-8 to TRBJ2-7, with TRBD2 matching 11 bases. V shed 5 bases, J shed 0 bases, and the junction held 9 bases outside the gene matches. The CDR3 runs 17 residues. The germline V gene has CDR1 SGHVS and CDR2 FQNEAQ. The CDR3 sequence: CASSPGHGTSGSYEQYF. The CDR3 DNA reads TGTGCCAGCAGCCCGGGACATGGGACTAGCGGCTCCTACGAGCAGTACTTC.

The chain is built from TRBV6-1 and TRBJ1-4; D call uncertain. Deletions cut 4 bases from V and 8 bases from J, with 11 bases between. Germline CDR1 reads MNHNS; CDR2 reads SASEGT. This CDR3 region has 13 residues. The DNA of the CDR3 is TGTGCCAGCAGTGGCCGGGATCGGGAAAAACTGTTTTTT. This sequence encodes CASSGRDREKLFF.

The chain couples TRBV11-2 to TRBJ1-4; possible D gene TRBD1, 6 bases. This CDR3 has 15 residues. V lost 2 bases and J lost 2, with 9 bases in between. The V gene's germline CDR1 is SGHAT and CDR2 FQNNGV. The CDR3 nucleotides read TGTGCCAGCAGCTTACAGGGGTCTACTAATGAAAAACTGTTTTTT. This gives the protein CASSLQGSTNEKLFF.

J is TRBJ2-1 and V is TRBV28; 8 positions agree with TRBD2. CDR3 length: 15 amino acids. In germline, CDR1 is MDHEN, CDR2 SYDVKM. Unmatched junction bases numbered 6, after V lost 6 bases and J lost 2 bases. The CDR3 DNA reads TGTGCCAGCAGGGTAGCGGGATCGACCTACAATGAGCAGTTCTTC. It specifies CASRVAGSTYNEQFF.

Turning to this clone: Other nucleotide sequences from this sample produce the same CDR3. CDR3 region: CSVDPGTGNTIYF. CDR3 nucleotide sequence: TGCAGCGTTGATCCGGGAACTGGAAACACCATATATTTT. V is TRBV29-1 and J is TRBJ1-3; D not certain. This CDR3 is built from 13 residues. V was cut by 3 bases and J by 2 bases, with 8 bases left in between. Germline V gives CDR1 SQVTM, CDR2 ANQGSEA.

The chain uses TRBV20-1 and TRBJ1-1; D is undetermined. CDR1 DFQATT and CDR2 SNEGSKA come from the germline V gene (reference sequence). This CDR3 is built from 10 residues. The V and J ends lost 2 bases and 6 bases respectively, with 4 bases between them. CDR3 sequence reads: CSARSPEAFF. The CDR3 nucleotides are TGCAGTGCTAGAAGCCCTGAAGCTTTCTTT.

The chain is built from TRBV4-3 and TRBJ1-4; D is unresolved. Germline assignment: CDR1 LGHNA and CDR2 YSLEER. The CDR3 covers 15 residues. The ends were cut back, 2 bases at V and 8 bases at J, with 15 bases in the middle. DNA of the CDR3: TGCGCCAGCAGCCAATTCTCCTGGGGTTGGGAAAAACTGTTTTTT. This gives the protein CASSQFSWGWEKLFF.

The chain is built from TRBV9 and TRBJ1-1; unclear D gene. The CDR3 runs to 14 residues. Germline V gene lookup returns CDR1 SGDLS and CDR2 YYNGEE. Trimming pared 2 bases from V and 1 base from J, leaving 9 bases between. DNA of the CDR3: TGTGCCAGCAGCGTTCTAGGGAAGAACACTGAAGCTTTCTTT. The encoded protein is CASSVLGKNTEAFF.

This rearrangement joins TRBV18 to TRBJ1-1, with no clear D. V shed 3 bases and J shed 2 bases, with 13 bases lying between them. CDR1 is KGHSH and CDR2 is LQKENI in the germline V gene. The length of the CDR3 is 15 residues. The CDR3 region has the DNA TGTGCCAGCTCACCGTCTCAGGAACTTAACACTGAAGCTTTCTTT. Protein sequence: CASSPSQELNTEAFF. Drawing the rest from reference TRBV18 and TRBJ1-1, the complete variable domain is NAGVMQNPRHLVRRRGQEARLRCSPMKGHSHVYWYRQLPEEGLKFMVYLQKENIIDESGMPKERFSAEFPKEGPSILRIQQVVRGDSAAYFCASSPSQELNTEAFFGQGTRLTVV.